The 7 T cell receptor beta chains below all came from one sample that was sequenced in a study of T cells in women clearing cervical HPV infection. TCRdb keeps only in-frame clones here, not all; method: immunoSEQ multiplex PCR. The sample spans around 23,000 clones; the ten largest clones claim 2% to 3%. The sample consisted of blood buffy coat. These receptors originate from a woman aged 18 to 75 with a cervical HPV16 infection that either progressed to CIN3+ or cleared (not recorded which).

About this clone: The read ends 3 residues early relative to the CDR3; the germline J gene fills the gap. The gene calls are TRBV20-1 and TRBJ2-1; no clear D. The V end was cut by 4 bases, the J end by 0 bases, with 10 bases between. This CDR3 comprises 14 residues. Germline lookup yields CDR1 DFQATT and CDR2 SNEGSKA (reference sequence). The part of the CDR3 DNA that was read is TGCAGTGCTACCCAATATAGCTCCTACAATGAG. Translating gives CSATQYSSYNE. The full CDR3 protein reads CSATQYSSYNEQFF.

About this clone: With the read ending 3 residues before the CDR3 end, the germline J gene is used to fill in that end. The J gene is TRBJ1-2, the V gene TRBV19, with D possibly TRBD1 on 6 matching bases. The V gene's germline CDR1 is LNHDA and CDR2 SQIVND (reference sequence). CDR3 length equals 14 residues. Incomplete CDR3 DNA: TGTGCCAGTAGTTACACAGGGAGAACTGGGGAC. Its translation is CASSYTGRTGD. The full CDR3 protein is CASSYTGRTGDYTF.

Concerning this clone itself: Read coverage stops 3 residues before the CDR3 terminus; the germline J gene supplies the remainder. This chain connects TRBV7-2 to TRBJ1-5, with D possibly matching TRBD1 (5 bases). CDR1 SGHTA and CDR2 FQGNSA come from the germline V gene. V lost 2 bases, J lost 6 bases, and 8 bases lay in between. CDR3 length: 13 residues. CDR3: CASSLQDTQPQHF. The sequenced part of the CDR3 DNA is TGTGCCAGCAGCTTACAGGACACTCAGCCC.

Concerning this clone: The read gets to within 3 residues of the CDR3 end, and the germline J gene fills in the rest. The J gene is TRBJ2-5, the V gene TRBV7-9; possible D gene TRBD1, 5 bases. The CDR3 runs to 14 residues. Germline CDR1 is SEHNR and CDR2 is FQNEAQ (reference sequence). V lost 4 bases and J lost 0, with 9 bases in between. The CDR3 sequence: CASSSQGYQETQYF. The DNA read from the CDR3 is TGTGCCAGCAGCTCCCAGGGTTACCAAGAGACC.

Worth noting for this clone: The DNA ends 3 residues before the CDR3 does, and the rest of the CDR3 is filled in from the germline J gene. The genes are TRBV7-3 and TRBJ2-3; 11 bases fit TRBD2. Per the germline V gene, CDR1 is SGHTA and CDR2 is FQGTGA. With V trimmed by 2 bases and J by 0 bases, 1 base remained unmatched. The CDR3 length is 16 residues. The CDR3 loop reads CASSLLAGGSTDTQYF. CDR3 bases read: TGTGCCAGCAGCTTACTAGCGGGGGGAAGCACAGATACG.

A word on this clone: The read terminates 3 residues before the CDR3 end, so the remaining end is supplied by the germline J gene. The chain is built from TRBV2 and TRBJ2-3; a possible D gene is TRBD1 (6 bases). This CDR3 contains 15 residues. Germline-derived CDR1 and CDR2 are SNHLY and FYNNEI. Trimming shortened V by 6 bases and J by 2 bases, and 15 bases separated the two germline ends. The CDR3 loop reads CASSPRGEITDTQYF. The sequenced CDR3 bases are TGTGCCAGCAGCCCCAGGGGAGAGATCACAGATACG.

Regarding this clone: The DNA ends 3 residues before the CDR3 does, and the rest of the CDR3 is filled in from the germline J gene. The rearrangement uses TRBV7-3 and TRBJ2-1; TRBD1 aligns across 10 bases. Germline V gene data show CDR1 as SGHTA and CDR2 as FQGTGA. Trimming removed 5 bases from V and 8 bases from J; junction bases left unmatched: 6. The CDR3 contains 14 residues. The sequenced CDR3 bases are TGTGCCAGCAGCCTGACAGGGGGCCTCTATGAG. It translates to CASSLTGGLYE. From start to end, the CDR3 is CASSLTGGLYEQFF.